The sequence of this TCR beta chain was determined in a study of T cell clonotyping in hematopoietic cell transplantation. In germline, CDR1 is SGHDT, CDR2 YYEEEE. This CDR3 comprises 16 residues. Trimming left V 2 bases short and J 4 bases short, with 16 bases between. Repertoires were generated with immunoSEQ multiplex PCR, while TCRdb's copy carries only in-frame clones and drops some. The profile covers about 8,700 clones, with roughly 85% appearing a single time and approximately 32% taken by the ten largest. The sequence was collected from a female patient aged 25-39 years who had an allogeneic stem cell transplant, so the T cells may come from the graft donor. Some clones in this sample may be carry-over from other donors' samples. The starting material was PBMCs, obtained 180 days after allogeneic stem cell transplant. The chain links TRBV5-6 to TRBJ1-3; D possibly corresponds to TRBD1 (5 bases). The CDR3 is CASSFQSGYAGNTIYF. The CDR3 bases are TGTGCCAGCAGCTTTCAGTCAGGGTATGCAGGAAACACCATATATTTT.